One sample yielded the 26 T cell receptor beta chains listed below, sequenced in a study of blood T cell repertoires in COVID-19. The method was immunoSEQ multiplex PCR; TCRdb's version includes in-frame clones alone and lacks a portion of them. The data show around 200,000 clones, approximately 87% seen once. The sequenced sample was PBMCs or T cells enriched from blood (not recorded which). The receptor set was obtained from a woman aged 45-60 years in a cohort exposed to, infected with or recovered from COVID-19 (not recorded which).

The chain carries TRBV19 and TRBJ1-5; D is undetermined. V was clipped by 1 base and J by 7 bases, with 8 bases between them. From germline, CDR1 is LNHDA and CDR2 SQIVND (reference sequence). This CDR3 spans 13 amino acids. The CDR3 nucleotides are TGTGCCAGTAGTATAGTTTCGAGGCAGCCCCAGCATTTT. Encoded protein: CASSIVSRQPQHF.

This clone appeared a few times. The chain couples TRBV9 to TRBJ1-5; 10 bases are shared with TRBD1. The length of the CDR3 is 15 residues. Trimming at V came to 3 bases and at J to 7 bases, leaving 7 bases not matched to a gene. From germline, CDR1 is SGDLS and CDR2 YYNGEE. CDR3 nucleotide sequence: TGTGCCAGCAGCGCATCGACAGGGGGCTACCAGCCCCAGCATTTT. Encoded protein: CASSASTGGYQPQHF.

The CDR3 DNA follows: TGTGCCAGCAGCCGGGACAGTATCTATGGCTACACCTTC. As protein: CASSRDSIYGYTF. The chain is built from TRBV5-6 and TRBJ1-2; 7 bases are a match to TRBD1. The V and J ends lost 4 bases and 4 bases, in that order; junction bases with no gene match: 4. The CDR3 loop spans 13 amino acids. Germline V CDR1 and CDR2: SGHDT, YYEEEE.

CDR3 nucleotides: TGTGCCAGCAGTTACGGGACTACCGCAGATACGCAGTATTTT. Its translation is CASSYGTTADTQYF. This rearrangement joins TRBV6-5 to TRBJ2-3; 7 bases align to TRBD2. This CDR3 has 14 residues. V shed 2 bases and J 4 bases; nucleotides not matched to a gene: 3. The germline gives CDR1 MNHEY, CDR2 SVGAGI.

V and J are TRBV4-1 and TRBJ1-2; weak D call: TRBD1 (5 bases). Deletions cut 1 base from V and 8 bases from J, with 20 bases between. This CDR3 has 16 amino acids. The germline V gene has CDR1 MGHRA and CDR2 YSYEKL. DNA of the CDR3: TGCGCCAGCAGCCAAGTAGTAGGGCGGGGGATGCGAGGCTACACCTTC. Translation gives CASSQVVGRGMRGYTF.

The rearrangement links TRBV2 to TRBJ2-3; tentative D call: TRBD2 (7 bases). The CDR3 consists of 14 residues. Germline V gene lookup returns CDR1 SNHLY and CDR2 FYNNEI. Trimming stripped 7 bases from V and 4 bases from J, with 15 bases between. In DNA, the CDR3 is TGTGCCAGCAACCTAATGGGGGGGCCAGATACGCAGTATTTT. Amino acids: CASNLMGGPDTQYF.

The chain recombines TRBV7-2 with TRBJ1-1, with TRBD1 as a possible D gene (6 bases). Per germline, CDR1 SGHTA and CDR2 FQGNSA. V was clipped by 6 bases and J by 5 bases, with 22 bases between them. The CDR3 contains 16 residues. The CDR3 nucleotides are TGTGCCAGCAGTCCGGACAGCTACCGGGTCGGAACTGAAGCTTTCTTT. Translation: CASSPDSYRVGTEAFF.

This clone appeared a single time. V is TRBV25-1 and J is TRBJ1-1; 8 bases fit TRBD1. The junction had 12 bases not matched to a gene; V was cut back by 3 bases and J by 0 bases. CDR3 size: 18 residues. CDR1 and CDR2 from the germline V gene are MGHDK and SYGVNS. This CDR3 reads CASSEEQGVWCMNTEAFF. For the CDR3, the DNA is TGTGCCAGCAGTGAGGAACAGGGGGTGTGGTGTATGAACACTGAAGCTTTCTTT.

This CDR3 is CASSPVPYTGQETQYF. The DNA for the CDR3 is TGCGCCAGCAGCCCTGTCCCGTACACGGGGCAAGAGACCCAGTACTTC. This rearrangement joins TRBV5-1 to TRBJ2-5; TRBD2 might be the D (5 bases). Germline CDR1 and CDR2: SGHRS and YFSETQ. V gave up 4 bases and J gave up 2 bases, with 18 bases separating them. This CDR3 is built from 16 residues. The variable domain in full, completed from reference TRBV5-1 and TRBJ2-5, reads KAGVTQTPRYLIKTRGQQVTLSCSPISGHRSVSWYQQTPGQGLQFLFEYFSETQRNKGNFPGRFSGRQFSNSRSEMNVSTLELGDSALYLCASSPVPYTGQETQYFGPGTRLLVL.

This sequence joins TRBV12-3 or TRBV12-4 and TRBJ1-4; a weak D match, TRBD1 (6 bases). The CDR3 is made up of 12 amino acids. V lost 7 bases and J lost 3, with 6 bases in between. Here the CDR3 reads CASTGANEKLFF. The CDR3 nucleotides read TGTGCCAGCACAGGGGCTAATGAAAAACTGTTTTTT.

This clone has more than one count but fewer than ten. The rearrangement joins TRBV12-3 or TRBV12-4 to TRBJ1-1; a possible D gene is TRBD1 (5 bases). Deletions cut 4 bases from V and 4 bases from J, with 10 bases between. The length of the CDR3 is 13 residues. CDR3 coding DNA: TGTGCCAGCAGTTCCCGACAGAGCACTGAAGCTTTCTTT. It encodes CASSSRQSTEAFF.

The rearrangement joins TRBV5-1 to TRBJ1-6, with 9 bases lining up with TRBD1. From germline, CDR1 is SGHRS and CDR2 YFSETQ. J was trimmed by 7 bases and V by 4 bases; bases with no gene match: 6. This CDR3 is 15 amino acids long. Written as DNA, the CDR3 is TGCGCCAGCAGCCCCGGGACAGGGCCGAATTCACCCCTCCACTTT. Its protein is CASSPGTGPNSPLHF.

V is TRBV4-3 and J is TRBJ2-3, with D uncertain. CDR1 is LGHNA and CDR2 is YSLEER in the germline V gene. Trimming pared 0 bases from V and 0 bases from J, leaving 16 bases between. This CDR3 is 18 amino acids long. The CDR3 reads CASSQDMVESGSTDTQYF. For the CDR3, the DNA is TGCGCCAGCAGCCAAGATATGGTAGAGTCCGGGAGCACAGATACGCAGTATTTT.

This chain connects TRBV6-5 to TRBJ1-5; D gene uncertain. The V and J ends lost 6 bases and 0 bases respectively, with 12 bases between them. The CDR3 loop spans 15 amino acids. Germline V gene lookup returns CDR1 MNHEY and CDR2 SVGAGI. The CDR3 protein is CASSPGVNSNQPQHF. CDR3 in DNA: TGTGCCAGCAGCCCCGGAGTTAATAGCAATCAGCCCCAGCATTTT.

The rearrangement joins TRBV30 to TRBJ1-4; 7 nucleotides match TRBD1. This CDR3 has 14 amino acids. Per germline, CDR1 GTSNPN and CDR2 SVGIG (reference sequence). V shed 1 base, J shed 5 bases, and the junction held 4 bases outside the gene matches. CDR3 region: CAWSGGTANEKLFF. The CDR3 DNA reads TGTGCCTGGAGTGGAGGGACAGCAAATGAAAAACTGTTTTTT. Looking up the rest from reference TRBV30 and TRBJ1-4 gives the full variable domain: SQTIHQWPATLVQPVGSPLSLECTVEGTSNPNLYWYRQAAGRGLQLLFYSVGIGQISSEVPQNLSASRPQDRQFILSSKKLLLSDSGFYLCAWSGGTANEKLFFGSGTQLSVL.

The rearrangement joins TRBV2 to TRBJ2-7; 9 bases map to TRBD1. J was trimmed by 2 bases and V by 5 bases; bases with no gene match: 4. The CDR3 has 14 amino acids. Germline lookup yields CDR1 SNHLY and CDR2 FYNNEI. The CDR3 spells CASSSGQGPYEQYF. CDR3 nucleotides: TGTGCCAGCAGTTCGGGACAGGGTCCCTACGAGCAGTACTTC.

The chain couples TRBV2 to TRBJ1-6, with TRBD1 identical over 9 bases. V lost 5 bases, J lost 8 bases, and 4 bases stayed unmatched. The CDR3 has 14 amino acids. Germline CDR1 is SNHLY and CDR2 is FYNNEI. This chain's CDR3 is CASSLTGGDSPLHF. CDR3 sequence (DNA): TGTGCCAGCAGTTTGACAGGGGGTGATTCACCCCTCCACTTT.

V is TRBV27 and J is TRBJ2-5; 15 nucleotides align to TRBD2. CDR3 length: 16 amino acids. Looked up from germline, CDR1 is MNHEY and CDR2 is SMNVEV (reference sequence). Germline trimming cut 5 bases from V and 4 bases from J; bases unmatched to any gene: 5. The CDR3 DNA reads as TGTGCCAGCAGTCCCCGGACTAGCGGGGGGGCAGAGACCCAGTACTTC. This encodes CASSPRTSGGAETQYF.

The V and J genes are TRBV12-5 and TRBJ1-2; perhaps TRBD1 as D (5 bases). V lost 1 base and J lost 1, with 13 bases in between. Germline loops: CDR1 LGHNT, CDR2 FRNRAP. This CDR3 is built from 16 residues. CDR3 loop: CASGLGTIDSNYGYTF. CDR3 sequence (DNA): TGTGCTAGTGGTTTGGGAACTATAGACAGTAACTATGGCTACACCTTC.

J is TRBJ2-5 and V is TRBV6-7, with 10 nucleotides matching TRBD2. TRBV6-7 is marked as an open reading frame, function uncertain. The CDR3 loop spans 16 amino acids. Trimming cost V 0 bases and J 5 bases; bases outside gene matches: 6. CDR3 sequence reads: CASSYSSSGGFETQYF. CDR3 nucleotides: TGTGCCAGCAGTTACTCGAGTAGCGGGGGGTTTGAGACCCAGTACTTC.

The chain recombines TRBV30 with TRBJ1-2; D perhaps matches TRBD1 (6 bases). Trimming shortened V by 5 bases and J by 2 bases, and 9 bases separated the two germline ends. The CDR3 covers 12 residues. Germline CDR1 reads GTSNPN; CDR2 reads SVGIG (reference sequence). The CDR3 spells CAWAGTNYGYTF. As DNA, the CDR3 is TGTGCCTGGGCCGGGACAAACTATGGCTACACCTTC.

V gene TRBV30 combines with J gene TRBJ1-5; D is unclear. This CDR3 has 13 residues. The germline V gene encodes CDR1 GTSNPN and CDR2 SVGIG (reference sequence). Trimming stripped 8 bases from V and 6 bases from J, with 17 bases between. The CDR3 bases are TGTGCCATGAGTTGGAGGGAGGGTCAGCCCCAGCATTTT. Translating it yields CAMSWREGQPQHF. The entire variable domain, with the rest obtained from reference TRBV30 and TRBJ1-5, is as follows: SQTIHQWPATLVQPVGSPLSLECTVEGTSNPNLYWYRQAAGRGLQLLFYSVGIGQISSEVPQNLSASRPQDRQFILSSKKLLLSDSGFYLCAMSWREGQPQHFGDGTRLSIL.

This chain uses TRBV5-5 with TRBJ2-3; maybe TRBD2 (5 bases). The CDR3 is 14 amino acids. With 6 bases removed from V and 3 bases from J, the gap between germline ends came to 14 bases. Germline V gene sequence: CDR1 SGHKS, CDR2 YYEKEE (reference sequence). The DNA of the CDR3 is TGTGCCAGCACCCGATCGGGGATGACAGATACGCAGTATTTT. It codes for CASTRSGMTDTQYF.

The chain is built from TRBV5-6 and TRBJ1-5; a weak D match, TRBD1 (6 bases). The CDR3 loop spans 14 amino acids. Germline values: CDR1 SGHDT, CDR2 YYEEEE. Trimming removed 2 bases at V and 5 bases at J, with 11 bases between. CDR3: CASSLSGADQPQHF. DNA for the CDR3: TGTGCCAGCAGCTTATCAGGGGCTGATCAGCCCCAGCATTTT.

The chain employs TRBV18 and TRBJ1-3; D unclear. The V and J ends lost 5 bases and 0 bases respectively, with 11 bases between them. In germline, CDR1 is KGHSH, CDR2 LQKENI. This CDR3 is built from 15 residues. Here the CDR3 reads CASSSPGGSGNTIYF. DNA for the CDR3: TGTGCCAGCTCATCCCCGGGAGGCTCTGGAAACACCATATATTTT.

The CDR3 DNA reads TGTGCCACCAGTGATTCCTCGACAGGGGGAAATCAGCCCCAGCATTTT. Protein product: CATSDSSTGGNQPQHF. The rearrangement joins TRBV24-1 to TRBJ1-5; 9 bases align to TRBD1. J lost 4 bases, V lost 2 bases, and 5 bases had no gene match. The CDR3 contains 16 residues. Germline-derived CDR1 and CDR2 are KGHDR and SFDVKD.